The sequence of this T cell receptor beta chain was determined in a study of OX40 agonist ivuxolimab in advanced cancers. Germline assignment: CDR1 SNHLY and CDR2 FYNNEI. The ends were cut back, 5 bases at V and 6 bases at J, with 16 bases in the middle. This CDR3 comprises 14 residues. Measured with immunoSEQ multiplex PCR; TCRdb has only the in-frame clones, and not every one. The profile shows about 48,000 clones, around 83% of them singletons. The sequencing used CD4+ or CD8+ T cells sorted from blood, collected in a trial of the OX40 agonist ivuxolimab. This chain uses TRBV2 with TRBJ1-1; no clear D. The source of this sequence is an adult with an advanced solid tumor such as melanoma, head and neck, liver or kidney cancer. The CDR3 DNA reads TGTGCCAGCAGTCCCCGGGTTTTAGGCCCTGAAGCTTTCTTT. Its protein is CASSPRVLGPEAFF.